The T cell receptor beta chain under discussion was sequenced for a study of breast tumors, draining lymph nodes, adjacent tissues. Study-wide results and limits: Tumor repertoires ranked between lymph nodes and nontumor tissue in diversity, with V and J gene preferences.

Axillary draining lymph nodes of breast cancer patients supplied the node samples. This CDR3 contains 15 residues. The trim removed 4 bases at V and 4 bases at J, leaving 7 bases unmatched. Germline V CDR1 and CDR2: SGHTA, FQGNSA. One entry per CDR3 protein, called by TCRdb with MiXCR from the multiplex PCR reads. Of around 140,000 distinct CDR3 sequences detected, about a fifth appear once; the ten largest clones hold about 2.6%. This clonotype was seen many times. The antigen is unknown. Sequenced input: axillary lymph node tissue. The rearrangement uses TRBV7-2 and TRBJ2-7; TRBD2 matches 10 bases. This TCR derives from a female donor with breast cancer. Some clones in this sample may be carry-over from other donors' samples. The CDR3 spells CASSSILAGNYEQYF. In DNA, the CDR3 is TGTGCCAGCAGCTCCATACTAGCGGGGAATTACGAGCAGTACTTC.